The 13 T cell receptor beta chains below all came from one sample that was sequenced in a study of cytotoxic CD8 clonotypes in ibrutinib-treated CLL. Produced via immunoSEQ multiplex PCR; TCRdb's table is partial and in-frame only. The sample includes 250,000 to 350,000 clones, roughly three quarters of them seen just once. The specimen was PBMCs, collected at disease progression, from a patient treated with ibrutinib. These receptors came from a human donor with chronic lymphocytic leukemia.

V usage is TRBV5-1 and J usage is TRBJ1-2, with D possibly being TRBD1 (6 bases). Per germline, CDR1 SGHRS and CDR2 YFSETQ. CDR3 length: 14 amino acids. Trimming shortened V by 0 bases and J by 6 bases, and 12 bases separated the two germline ends. Here the CDR3 DNA reads TGCGCCAGCAGCTTGGGCGGGGGGCCGGATGGCTACACCTTC. Translating it yields CASSLGGGPDGYTF.

This rearrangement joins TRBV4-1 to TRBJ1-2; the D is unclear. From germline, CDR1 is MGHRA and CDR2 YSYEKL. The germline V and J ends were trimmed by 4 bases and 6 bases, with 15 bases remaining between them. This CDR3 is built from 14 residues. CDR3 protein: CASSPYTEGNGYTF. In nucleotides, the CDR3 is TGCGCCAGCAGCCCCTATACGGAAGGAAATGGCTACACCTTC.

This rearrangement joins TRBV2 to TRBJ1-4; D unclear. Germline V lookup: CDR1 SNHLY, CDR2 FYNNEI. Trimming pared 0 bases from V and 7 bases from J, leaving 9 bases between. The CDR3 is made up of 14 amino acids. Here the CDR3 DNA reads TGTGCCAGCAGTGAAGCAGGGTTTGGTGAAAAACTGTTTTTT. Its protein product is CASSEAGFGEKLFF.

The chain couples TRBV5-1 to TRBJ1-2, with TRBD1 matching over 7 bases. The J segment lost 3 bases and the V segment lost 2 bases, leaving 7 bases of the junction unmatched. Germline loops: CDR1 SGHRS, CDR2 YFSETQ. The CDR3 loop spans 15 amino acids. CDR3 region: CASSLPRTGDYGYTF. The CDR3 DNA follows: TGCGCCAGCAGCTTACCCAGGACAGGTGACTATGGCTACACCTTC.

CDR3 sequence: CASSSTHKGVYGYTF. The CDR3 DNA follows: TGTGCCAGCAGCTCCACGCACAAAGGGGTTTATGGCTACACCTTC. This sequence joins TRBV5-6 and TRBJ1-2; the D gene is possibly TRBD1 (5 bases). Germline-derived CDR1 and CDR2 are SGHDT and YYEEEE. CDR3 length equals 15 residues. V shed 3 bases and J shed 5 bases, with 17 bases lying between them. The whole variable domain, filled in from reference TRBV5-6 and TRBJ1-2, reads DAGVTQSPTHLIKTRGQQVTLRCSPKSGHDTVSWYQQALGQGPQFIFQYYEEEERQRGNFPDRFSGHQFPNYSSELNVNALLLGDSALYLCASSSTHKGVYGYTFGSGTRLTVV.

This clone appeared once. The rearrangement links TRBV19 to TRBJ2-7; 7 bases align to TRBD1. J was trimmed by 1 base and V by 5 bases; bases with no gene match: 11. Germline V gene sequence: CDR1 LNHDA, CDR2 SQIVND (reference sequence). This CDR3 has 16 residues. The CDR3 DNA follows: TGTGCCAGTAGTGCAAGAGGGACAGTCGGATCCTACGAGCAGTACTTC. Translation: CASSARGTVGSYEQYF.

V and J are TRBV2 and TRBJ1-6; 8 bases are shared with TRBD1. V was clipped by 6 bases and J by 9 bases; unmatched bases: 4. This CDR3 comprises 13 residues. Germline V gene lookup returns CDR1 SNHLY and CDR2 FYNNEI. The CDR3 sequence: CASSGQGRSPLHF. The DNA for the CDR3 is TGTGCCAGCAGCGGACAGGGCCGTTCACCCCTCCACTTT.

The chain employs TRBV21-1 and TRBJ2-7; no check of the table's D call, TRBD1, against the DNA was made. TRBV21-1 is a known pseudogene. This CDR3 spans 14 amino acids. CDR3 protein: CASSKSPDAYEQYF. In nucleotides, the CDR3 is TGTGCCAGCAGCAAAAGTCCAGATGCCTACGAGCAGTACTTC.

This clone has only a few counts. The chain uses TRBV9 and TRBJ2-1; D gene uncertain. Germline CDR1 is SGDLS and CDR2 is YYNGEE. Trimming took 3 bases from V and 10 from J, leaving 11 bases between them. The CDR3 consists of 12 residues. The CDR3 DNA sequence: TGTGCCAGCAGCGCCACAAGTAGGGAGCAGTTCTTC. Translating gives CASSATSREQFF. The full variable domain, with the rest looked up from reference TRBV9 and TRBJ2-1, is DSGVTQTPKHLITATGQRVTLRCSPRSGDLSVYWYQQSLDQGLQFLIQYYNGEERAKGNILERFSAQQFPDLHSELNLSSLELGDSALYFCASSATSREQFFGPGTRLTVL.

This clone was seen a handful of times. This chain joins TRBV28 and TRBJ1-5; 9 bases fit TRBD1. The germline CDR1 and CDR2 sequences are MDHEN and SYDVKM. This CDR3 contains 17 residues. J was trimmed by 7 bases and V by 5 bases; bases with no gene match: 15. CDR3 coding DNA: TGTGCCAGCAGTACCGGGACAGGGAGATCCCTCAGCCAGCCCCAGCATTTT. As protein: CASSTGTGRSLSQPQHF. The entire variable domain, with the rest obtained from reference TRBV28 and TRBJ1-5, is as follows: DVKVTQSSRYLVKRTGEKVFLECVQDMDHENMFWYRQDPGLGLRLIYFSYDVKMKEKGDIPEGYSVSREKKERFSLILESASTNQTSMYLCASSTGTGRSLSQPQHFGDGTRLSIL.

The table lists this clone with a few counts. The chain is built from TRBV18 and TRBJ1-3; TRBD1 might be the D (5 bases). CDR3 length equals 14 residues. Germline CDR1 and CDR2: KGHSH and LQKENI. With 3 bases removed from V and 6 bases from J, the gap between germline ends came to 12 bases. The CDR3 nucleotides are TGTGCCAGCTCACCGAGAGACAGTCAAAACACCATATATTTT. Residues: CASSPRDSQNTIYF.

The chain links TRBV4-1 to TRBJ1-2, with D perhaps matching TRBD1 (6 bases). CDR1 and CDR2 (germline): MGHRA, YSYEKL. The CDR3 is 16 amino acids. Between the trimmed V and J ends, which lost 1 base and 3 bases, there was a span of 15 bases. The CDR3: CASSQGDNLPHYGYTF. Written as DNA, the CDR3 is TGCGCCAGCAGCCAAGGGGACAACCTCCCCCACTATGGCTACACCTTC.

V gene TRBV19 combines with J gene TRBJ1-2; D might be TRBD1 (6 bases). The CDR3 sequence is 14 residues long. Germline loops: CDR1 LNHDA, CDR2 SQIVND (reference sequence). Trimming shortened V by 6 bases and J by 4 bases, and 15 bases separated the two germline ends. The CDR3 spells CASSTPGQIYGYTF. CDR3 in DNA: TGTGCCAGTAGCACGCCCGGACAGATCTATGGCTACACCTTC.